These 20 T cell receptor beta chains were all obtained from the same sample, sequenced in a study of tumor-infiltrating lymphocytes in localized non-small cell lung cancer. Sequencing was performed with immunoSEQ multiplex PCR; in TCRdb, only in-frame clones are kept and a portion is missing. The sample contains 15,000 to 20,000 clones, less than 80% of which appear only once. The sequencing sample was made of lung tumor tissue. These receptor sequences come from a human donor with non-small cell lung cancer.

V gene TRBV19 combines with J gene TRBJ1-2; D gene ambiguous. V lost 7 bases and J 0 bases, leaving 6 bases between the germline ends. The CDR3 consists of 12 residues. Per the germline V gene, CDR1 is LNHDA and CDR2 is SQIVND (reference sequence). The CDR3 loop is CASKLPNYGYTF. DNA of the CDR3: TGTGCCAGTAAACTTCCTAACTATGGCTACACCTTC.

The table lists this clone with a few counts. This sequence joins TRBV2 and TRBJ1-4, with D perhaps matching TRBD1 (6 bases). Trimming stripped 6 bases from V and 4 bases from J, with 12 bases between. The germline gives CDR1 SNHLY, CDR2 FYNNEI. This CDR3 contains 14 residues. The CDR3 sequence is CASRLDRVNEKLFF. The CDR3 DNA reads TGTGCCAGCAGGTTGGACAGAGTTAATGAAAAACTGTTTTTT.

The chain links TRBV7-9 to TRBJ1-4, with 9 nucleotides matching TRBD1. The length of the CDR3 is 14 residues. The junction had 7 bases not matched to a gene; V was cut back by 6 bases and J by 8 bases. In germline, CDR1 is SEHNR, CDR2 FQNEAQ (reference sequence). The CDR3 spells CASSYGQGREKLFF. In DNA, the CDR3 is TGTGCCAGCAGTTACGGACAGGGGCGGGAAAAACTGTTTTTT. The entire variable domain, with the rest obtained from reference TRBV7-9 and TRBJ1-4, is as follows: DTGVSQNPRHKITKRGQNVTFRCDPISEHNRLYWYRQTLGQGPEFLTYFQNEAQLEKSRLLSDRFSAERPKGSFSTLEIQRTEQGDSAMYLCASSYGQGREKLFFGSGTQLSVL.

The V and J genes are TRBV25-1 and TRBJ2-5; tentative D call: TRBD2 (5 bases). This CDR3 spans 15 amino acids. V lost 3 bases and J 3 bases, leaving 14 bases between the germline ends. Germline values: CDR1 MGHDK, CDR2 SYGVNS. The CDR3 sequence: CASSERRSGKETQYF. The CDR3 DNA reads TGTGCCAGCAGTGAGCGTAGATCCGGGAAAGAGACCCAGTACTTC.

The gene calls are TRBV29-1 and TRBJ1-1; D not resolved. V lost 4 bases to trimming and J lost 1 base, with 7 bases between them. CDR1 and CDR2 (germline): SQVTM, ANQGSEA. The CDR3 runs 12 residues. The CDR3 loop reads CSVGAQNTEAFF. CDR3 nucleotides: TGCAGCGTTGGGGCCCAGAACACTGAAGCTTTCTTT.

The rearrangement uses TRBV5-8 and TRBJ1-5, with D uncertain. Germline assignment: CDR1 SGHTS and CDR2 YDEGEE. The CDR3 is 15 amino acids. With 0 bases removed from V and 3 bases from J, the gap between germline ends came to 10 bases. CDR3 bases: TGTGCCAGCAGCTTGGCGGCACTGGACAATCAGCCCCAGCATTTT. Residues: CASSLAALDNQPQHF.

The chain links TRBV9 to TRBJ1-1, with D perhaps TRBD1 (5 bases). Germline loops: CDR1 SGDLS, CDR2 YYNGEE. V shed 0 bases and J shed 0 bases, with 9 bases lying between them. This CDR3 is built from 15 residues. The CDR3 protein is CASSVATGVNTEAFF. The CDR3 nucleotides read TGTGCCAGCAGCGTAGCTACGGGGGTGAACACTGAAGCTTTCTTT. The full variable domain, its missing parts supplied by reference TRBV9 and TRBJ1-1, is DSGVTQTPKHLITATGQRVTLRCSPRSGDLSVYWYQQSLDQGLQFLIQYYNGEERAKGNILERFSAQQFPDLHSELNLSSLELGDSALYFCASSVATGVNTEAFFGQGTRLTVV.

This clone occurred a few times. The chain combines TRBV10-1 with TRBJ2-2; D assignment may be TRBD1 or TRBD2 (6 bases each). The CDR3 spans 15 residues. The germline V gene encodes CDR1 WNHNN and CDR2 SYGVQD (reference sequence). V was shortened by 8 bases and J by 3 bases, with 16 bases between the two germline ends. The CDR3 here is CASGNGGTYTGELFF. For the CDR3, the DNA is TGCGCCAGCGGGAACGGGGGCACGTACACCGGGGAGCTGTTTTTT.

The rearrangement joins TRBV19 to TRBJ2-3; TRBD1 matches 8 bases. Trimming cost V 5 bases and J 5 bases; bases outside gene matches: 6. The CDR3 is 14 amino acids. CDR1 is LNHDA, CDR2 SQIVND, per germline (reference sequence). The CDR3 DNA follows: TGTGCCAGTAGTGCCAACAGGGGGATAGATACGCAGTATTTT. This sequence encodes CASSANRGIDTQYF.

This sequence joins TRBV29-1 and TRBJ1-2; D may be TRBD1 (6 bases). V lost 6 bases to trimming and J lost 0 bases, with 11 bases between them. CDR1 SQVTM and CDR2 ANQGSEA come from the germline V gene. The CDR3 loop spans 13 amino acids. This chain's CDR3 is CSVRTETNYGYTF. CDR3 DNA: TGCAGCGTCCGGACAGAAACTAACTATGGCTACACCTTC.

CDR3 DNA sequence: TGTGCCAGCAGCGCCGGGAGTGGGGGGCATTACGAGCAGTACTTC. It is translated as CASSAGSGGHYEQYF. The chain has TRBV11-1 and TRBJ2-7; D possibly matches TRBD1 or TRBD2 (6 bases each). This CDR3 has 15 amino acids. The germline V gene has CDR1 SGHAT and CDR2 FQDESV (reference sequence). V lost 5 bases and J 4 bases, leaving 18 bases between the germline ends.

The J gene is TRBJ2-3, the V gene TRBV7-9; 7 bases agree with TRBD2. From germline, CDR1 is SEHNR and CDR2 FQNEAQ (reference sequence). The trim removed 5 bases at V and 3 bases at J, leaving 17 bases unmatched. There are 18 residues in the CDR3. This CDR3 reads CASSPRRASGGGTDTQYF. CDR3 nucleotide sequence: TGTGCCAGCAGCCCCCGGAGGGCTAGCGGCGGAGGGACAGATACGCAGTATTTT.

This rearrangement joins TRBV4-3 to TRBJ2-2, with no clear D. Germline V gene sequence: CDR1 LGHNA, CDR2 YSLEER. Between the trimmed V and J ends, which lost 2 bases and 3 bases, there was a span of 13 bases. The length of the CDR3 is 16 residues. Here the CDR3 reads CASSQTSGLYTGELFF. The DNA of the CDR3 is TGCGCCAGCAGCCAAACTTCGGGCCTATACACCGGGGAGCTGTTTTTT.

This chain joins TRBV4-1 and TRBJ1-1; TRBD1 aligns across 8 bases. Germline V CDR1 and CDR2: MGHRA, YSYEKL. The trim removed 4 bases at V and 5 bases at J, leaving 12 bases unmatched. The CDR3 runs to 16 residues. CDR3 nucleotides: TGCGCCAGCAGCCGTACAGGGGGAAGGGAAATGACTGAAGCTTTCTTT. Its translation: CASSRTGGREMTEAFF.

The chain recombines TRBV19 with TRBJ1-4; 9 bases line up with TRBD1. The CDR3 sequence is 15 residues long. V was clipped by 6 bases and J by 10 bases; unmatched bases: 12. CDR1 and CDR2 (germline): LNHDA, SQIVND (reference sequence). CDR3 residues: CASRHDGTGSAKLFF. As DNA, the CDR3 is TGTGCCAGTAGGCATGACGGGACAGGGTCTGCAAAACTGTTTTTT.

The chain uses TRBV7-2 and TRBJ1-3, with 9 nucleotides matching TRBD1. The germline V gene encodes CDR1 SGHTA and CDR2 FQGNSA. This CDR3 contains 18 residues. Germline trimming cut 4 bases from V and 0 bases from J; bases unmatched to any gene: 10. CDR3 nucleotides: TGTGCCAGCAGCTCGAAACCGACAGGGGGGAGCTCTGGAAACACCATATATTTT. Translating gives CASSSKPTGGSSGNTIYF.

The chain uses TRBV6-1 and TRBJ2-4, with D possibly TRBD1 on 6 matching bases. The germline V and J ends were trimmed by 2 bases and 8 bases, with 10 bases remaining between them. The CDR3 runs 13 residues. CDR1 and CDR2 from the germline V gene are MNHNS and SASEGT. The CDR3 loop reads CASSEWDTHIQYF. The CDR3 nucleotides are TGTGCCAGCAGTGAATGGGACACCCACATTCAGTACTTC.

This CDR3 reads CASSYGVGGYTF. The DNA of the CDR3 is TGTGCCAGCAGTTACGGGGTGGGGGGCTACACCTTC. The rearrangement links TRBV6-5 to TRBJ1-2, with D unclear. Trimming stripped 2 bases from V and 8 bases from J, with 9 bases between. CDR1 MNHEY and CDR2 SVGAGI come from the germline V gene. CDR3 length equals 12 residues.

The sample holds a few counts of this clone. V usage is TRBV12-5 and J usage is TRBJ2-7; weak D call: TRBD2 (5 bases). Per the germline V gene, CDR1 is LGHNT and CDR2 is FRNRAP. The V end was cut by 0 bases, the J end by 5 bases, with 8 bases between. The CDR3 runs 13 residues. The CDR3 coding sequence is TGTGCTAGTGGTTTGGTGGGGAGTAACGAGCAGTACTTC. It codes for CASGLVGSNEQYF.

The V and J genes are TRBV27 and TRBJ2-1; tentatively, D is TRBD2 (5 bases). This CDR3 has 15 residues. V gave up 0 bases and J gave up 5 bases, with 11 bases separating them. CDR1 and CDR2 from the germline V gene are MNHEY and SMNVEV (reference sequence). As DNA, the CDR3 is TGTGCCAGCAGTTTATCGATGGGGAGAAACAATGAGCAGTTCTTC. Translated: CASSLSMGRNNEQFF.